The 11 T cell receptor beta chains reported below all come from one sample, sequenced in a study of Graves' ophthalmopathy and Graves' hyperthyroidism. Amplified TCR beta CDR3 regions were obtained using RNA transcripts as template. The authors performed first-round RT-PCR with HTBI primers and then a second-round multiplex PCR. TCRdb used MiXCR to reprocess the multiplex PCR reads, holding one entry per CDR3 protein. The top ten clones hold 44% of a sample with 650,000 to 900,000 distinct CDR3 sequences, roughly two fifths of them seen once. Sequencing used peripheral blood. These receptors were collected from an adult man with Graves' ophthalmopathy.

The table lists this clonotype with many counts. J is TRBJ1-2 and V is TRBV5-5; TRBD1 is a possible D gene (6 bases). Per the germline V gene, CDR1 is SGHKS and CDR2 is YYEKEE (reference sequence). Trimming left V 6 bases short and J 2 bases short, with 17 bases between. The CDR3 runs to 15 residues. As DNA, the CDR3 is TGTGCCAGCACCTTAGACAGGTTCCCGAACTATGGCTACACCTTC. Amino acid sequence: CASTLDRFPNYGYTF.

The chain links TRBV25-1 to TRBJ2-5, with 9 bases aligning to TRBD1. The J call may not be correct, given that the DNA end is closer to TRBJ2-1. CDR1 is MGHDK and CDR2 is SYGVNS in the germline V gene. This CDR3 comprises 17 residues. The CDR3 reads CASSGDRETKSYNEQFF. CDR3 nucleotides: TGTGCCAGCAGTGGGGACAGGGAAACTAAATCCTACAATGAGCAGTTCTTC.

The V call is TRBV15, the J call TRBJ1-2; 11 bases match TRBD1. V lost 10 bases, J lost 6 bases, and 19 bases stayed unmatched. The germline CDR1 and CDR2 sequences are LNHNV and YYDKDF (reference sequence). The CDR3 contains 17 residues. CDR3 bases: TGTGCCAGCAGTGACCCGGACAGGGGGCATAGGAGTGATGGCTACACCTTC. This translates into CASSDPDRGHRSDGYTF.

For this clonotype: Its ends do not fully match the called genes, so a read error is possible. The chain is built from TRBV7-2 and TRBJ2-5, with D unclear. CDR3 length: 14 residues. Germline CDR1 SGHTA, CDR2 FQGNSA. The CDR3 sequence is CASSPRTEKETQYF. The CDR3 DNA sequence: TGCGCCAGCAGCCCCAGGACCGAGAAAGAGACCCAGTACTTC. Looking up the rest from reference TRBV7-2 and TRBJ2-5 gives the full variable domain: GAGVSQSPSNKVTEKGKDVELRCDPISGHTALYWYRQSLGQGLEFLIYFQGNSAPDKSGLPSDRFSAERTGGSVSTLTIQRTQQEDSAVYLCASSPRTEKETQYFGPGTRLLVL.

There are a few counts of this clonotype. The chain joins TRBV7-9 to TRBJ1-2; unclear D gene. The germline V gene has CDR1 SEHNR and CDR2 FQNEAQ (reference sequence). This CDR3 region has 12 residues. Trimming removed 1 base at V and 8 bases at J, with 8 bases between. The CDR3: CASSLGSEGYTF. The CDR3 nucleotides read TGTGCCAGCAGCTTAGGGTCAGAGGGCTACACCTTC.

The chain couples TRBV25-1 to TRBJ1-5, with D tentatively TRBD1 (5 bases). The germline V and J ends were trimmed by 6 bases and 6 bases, with 21 bases remaining between them. The germline gives CDR1 MGHDK, CDR2 SYGVNS. The CDR3 is 16 residues long. CDR3 loop: CASSQDGAGSFQPQHF. CDR3 sequence (DNA): TGTGCCAGCAGCCAAGATGGGGCAGGGTCGTTTCAGCCCCAGCATTTT.

The chain is built from TRBV6-5 and TRBJ1-1, with D unclear. The germline V gene encodes CDR1 MNHEY and CDR2 SVGAGI. The CDR3 spans 12 residues. In nucleotides, the CDR3 is TGTGCTAGAGATACGGGTTCCACTGAAGCTTTCTTT. Its translation is CARDTGSTEAFF.

In this sample, this clonotype turned up many times. The chain links TRBV2 to TRBJ1-2; a possible D gene is TRBD1 (5 bases). The V end was cut by 7 bases, the J end by 5 bases, with 14 bases between. Germline assignment: CDR1 SNHLY and CDR2 FYNNEI. CDR3 length equals 13 residues. The CDR3 nucleotides are TGTGCCAGCATAAGGGGAGTAGAGTATGGCTACACCTTC. Encoded protein: CASIRGVEYGYTF.

The chain recombines TRBV9 with TRBJ2-1; TRBD2 agrees at 9 bases. Unmatched junction bases numbered 7, after V lost 5 bases and J lost 4 bases. The germline CDR1 and CDR2 sequences are SGDLS and YYNGEE. The CDR3 spans 15 residues. CDR3 sequence (DNA): TGTGCCAGCAGTGGTAGCGGGAGAGAGTACAATGAGCAGTTCTTC. Protein product: CASSGSGREYNEQFF.

This clonotype was seen only a few times. This may stem from a read error, because a much larger clone lies one nucleotide away. The chain joins TRBV11-1 to TRBJ1-4; D unresolved. The CDR3 is 13 residues long. Germline V gene lookup returns CDR1 SGHAT and CDR2 FQDESV (reference sequence). The V and J ends lost 2 bases and 2 bases respectively, with 3 bases between them. The CDR3 spells CASSLWTNEKLFF. Here the CDR3 DNA reads TGTGCCAGCAGCTTATGGACTAATGAAAAACTGTTTTTT.

The rearrangement joins TRBV12-3 or TRBV12-4 to TRBJ2-5; 14 bases are shared with TRBD2. Trimming removed 4 bases from V and 5 bases from J; junction bases left unmatched: 15. This CDR3 is 19 amino acids long. The CDR3 DNA reads as TGTGCCAGCAGTTCAACTTCTCCGACTAGCGGGAGGGCCCGGGAGACCCAGTACTTC. It yields the protein CASSSTSPTSGRARETQYF.